The 25 T cell receptor beta chains below come from one sample, sequenced in a study of blood T cell repertoires in COVID-19. Only in-frame clones appear in the TCRdb table, and some are missing; sequencing was by immunoSEQ multiplex PCR. Of approximately 400,000 clones in the sample, more than 75% are singletons; the top ten hold about 1.1%. Material for sequencing was PBMCs or T cells enriched from blood (not recorded which). The receptors originated from a woman aged 18-30 years who had recovered from COVID-19.

The CDR3 is CASSQTGTGEAGELFF. DNA of the CDR3: TGTGCCAGCAGCCAAACCGGGACAGGGGAAGCCGGGGAGCTGTTTTTT. The chain uses TRBV3-1 (or the pseudogene TRBV3-2) and TRBJ2-2; 10 bases match TRBD1. Germline V gene data show CDR1 as LGHDT and CDR2 as YNNKEL (reference sequence). V lost 2 bases to trimming and J lost 6 bases; unmatched junction nucleotides: 6. CDR3 length: 16 amino acids.

This chain uses TRBV5-6 with TRBJ1-4; 11 nucleotides agree with TRBD1. The CDR3 extends over 16 amino acids. Germline values: CDR1 SGHDT, CDR2 YYEEEE. V lost 3 bases, J lost 3 bases, and 4 bases stayed unmatched. The CDR3 DNA is TGTGCCAGCAGCTCGGGACAGGGGGGCCCTAATGAAAAACTGTTTTTT. This sequence encodes CASSSGQGGPNEKLFF.

This rearrangement joins TRBV10-3 to TRBJ1-2; 11 bases are shared with TRBD1. There are 15 residues in the CDR3. Germline CDR1 and CDR2: ENHRY and SYGVKD. V was clipped by 11 bases and J by 0 bases; unmatched bases: 8. CDR3 amino acids: CAVRDRGTSNYGYTF. The CDR3 nucleotides read TGTGCCGTCCGGGACAGGGGGACTTCTAACTATGGCTACACCTTC.

The V and J genes are TRBV4-2 and TRBJ2-6; the D is unclear. Germline V gene lookup returns CDR1 LGHNA and CDR2 YNFKEQ. This CDR3 has 13 residues. The V gene lost 5 bases and the J gene lost 3 bases, with 5 bases spanning the gap. The CDR3 loop reads CASSEVGANVLTF. The CDR3 DNA sequence: TGTGCCAGCAGCGAGGTTGGGGCCAACGTCCTGACTTTC.

This chain connects TRBV11-2 to TRBJ2-3; TRBD2 agrees at 8 bases. In germline, CDR1 is SGHAT, CDR2 FQNNGV. V shed 2 bases and J 4 bases; nucleotides not matched to a gene: 14. The CDR3 sequence is 18 residues long. In nucleotides, the CDR3 is TGTGCCAGCAGCTTACACCAGGCGGGGGGAGTTGGGGCAGATACGCAGTATTTT. Residues: CASSLHQAGGVGADTQYF.

This clone came up once. This chain joins TRBV2 and TRBJ2-3, with D tentatively TRBD2 (5 bases). This CDR3 is built from 14 residues. Trimming removed 6 bases from V and 3 bases from J, with 13 bases in between. Germline V gene data show CDR1 as SNHLY and CDR2 as FYNNEI. CDR3 loop: CASRPNRGTDTQYF. The CDR3 bases are TGTGCCAGCAGGCCCAACCGGGGAACAGATACGCAGTATTTT.

The chain joins TRBV19 to TRBJ1-1; D unresolved. This CDR3 is built from 13 residues. Trimming pared 5 bases from V and 0 bases from J, leaving 7 bases between. Germline CDR1 is LNHDA and CDR2 is SQIVND (reference sequence). Written as DNA, the CDR3 is TGTGCCAGTAGTTTCAGAATGAACACTGAAGCTTTCTTT. This translates into CASSFRMNTEAFF.

V usage is TRBV30 and J usage is TRBJ1-1, with D perhaps matching TRBD1 (5 bases). The CDR3 totals 15 residues. The germline V gene has CDR1 GTSNPN and CDR2 SVGIG (reference sequence). Trimming shortened V by 0 bases and J by 0 bases, and 11 bases separated the two germline ends. CDR3 amino acids: CAWSVGWGLNTEAFF. The CDR3 region has the DNA TGTGCCTGGAGTGTTGGATGGGGCTTGAACACTGAAGCTTTCTTT.

The V and J genes are TRBV9 and TRBJ1-2; perhaps TRBD1 as D (5 bases). V lost 0 bases and J 4 bases, leaving 13 bases between the germline ends. CDR1 is SGDLS, CDR2 YYNGEE, per germline. The CDR3 totals 15 residues. The CDR3 region is CASSVVPGPGYGYTF. CDR3 in DNA: TGTGCCAGCAGCGTAGTTCCAGGGCCCGGCTATGGCTACACCTTC.

The chain joins TRBV5-4 to TRBJ2-2, with D maybe TRBD1 (5 bases). With 1 base removed from V and 6 bases from J, the gap between germline ends came to 7 bases. CDR3 length equals 13 residues. Germline CDR1 reads SGHNT; CDR2 reads YYREEE (reference sequence). The CDR3 loop is CASSLRGPGELFF. CDR3 sequence (DNA): TGTGCCAGCAGCTTGAGGGGCCCCGGGGAGCTGTTTTTT.

The rearrangement links TRBV7-2 to TRBJ2-3; D call uncertain. Germline V gene sequence: CDR1 SGHTA, CDR2 FQGNSA. The CDR3 covers 15 residues. V was clipped by 1 base and J by 6 bases, with 14 bases between them. The CDR3 loop is CASSLVGSAADTQYF. The DNA of the CDR3 is TGTGCCAGCAGCTTAGTCGGGTCGGCCGCGGATACGCAGTATTTT.

The V and J genes are TRBV7-9 and TRBJ2-7; 7 bases line up with TRBD1. The V gene's germline CDR1 is SEHNR and CDR2 FQNEAQ (reference sequence). This CDR3 comprises 16 residues. J was trimmed by 6 bases and V by 0 bases; bases with no gene match: 11. This CDR3 reads CASSLARGRGSGEQYF. The CDR3 nucleotides read TGTGCCAGCAGCTTAGCGCGCGGCAGGGGGAGCGGCGAGCAGTACTTC.

The chain links TRBV7-3 to TRBJ2-5, with TRBD2 identical over 7 bases. The J segment lost 5 bases and the V segment lost 0 bases, leaving 9 bases of the junction unmatched. The CDR3 is made up of 16 amino acids. Germline V gene sequence: CDR1 SGHTA, CDR2 FQGTGA. The CDR3 nucleotides read TGTGCCAGCAGCTTAACGTCCACTAGGGGAGGGGAGACCCAGTACTTC. Amino acid sequence: CASSLTSTRGGETQYF.

This rearrangement joins TRBV19 to TRBJ2-7, with 8 positions matching TRBD1. CDR1 and CDR2 (germline): LNHDA, SQIVND (reference sequence). This CDR3 has 13 residues. J gave up 2 bases and V 5 bases, and 2 bases lay outside the gene matches. The CDR3 is CASSRTGPYEQYF. CDR3 DNA sequence: TGTGCCAGTAGTCGGACAGGGCCCTACGAGCAGTACTTC.

The CDR3 protein is CASKRGDRENQPQHF. The CDR3 DNA sequence: TGTGCCAGCAAACGGGGGGACAGGGAAAATCAGCCCCAGCATTTT. The V call is TRBV19, the J call TRBJ1-5, with TRBD1 identical over 9 bases. V was clipped by 9 bases and J by 4 bases; unmatched bases: 10. Germline lookup yields CDR1 LNHDA and CDR2 SQIVND (reference sequence). The CDR3 loop spans 15 amino acids.

The chain couples TRBV6-5 to TRBJ1-2; D remains ambiguous. Trimming took 5 bases from V and 0 from J, leaving 13 bases between them. Germline values: CDR1 MNHEY, CDR2 SVGAGI. The CDR3 consists of 15 residues. The CDR3 region has the DNA TGTGCCAGCAGTCACCCTCGGAGGGCTAACTATGGCTACACCTTC. Its translation is CASSHPRRANYGYTF.

This sequence joins TRBV25-1 and TRBJ1-4; D is perhaps TRBD1 (6 bases). V lost 0 bases and J lost 4, with 18 bases in between. Per germline, CDR1 MGHDK and CDR2 SYGVNS. CDR3 length: 18 residues. In DNA form, the CDR3 reads TGTGCCAGCAGTGAATATATTAAGGCGGACAGACTTAATGAAAAACTGTTTTTT. Encoded protein: CASSEYIKADRLNEKLFF.

In nucleotides, the CDR3 is TGTGCCACCAGTGATTCCGGGACAGGCCCCTACAATGAGCAGTTCTTC. This gives the protein CATSDSGTGPYNEQFF. The rearrangement joins TRBV24-1 to TRBJ2-1; 8 bases are shared with TRBD1. With 2 bases clipped from V and 2 bases from J, the junction kept 4 bases outside the gene matches. CDR3 length: 16 amino acids. CDR1 and CDR2 (germline): KGHDR, SFDVKD.

The chain carries TRBV12-3 or TRBV12-4 and TRBJ2-3; D unresolved. The CDR3 runs 13 residues. V gave up 7 bases and J gave up 2 bases, with 10 bases separating them. The CDR3 DNA reads TGTGCCAGCACCGTCCACTTCACAGATACGCAGTATTTT. Its translation is CASTVHFTDTQYF.

As to this clone: Relative to the germline gene, one junction end is altered; a read error may explain this. The chain uses TRBV5-4 and TRBJ2-7; TRBD1 matches at 8 bases. Germline V gives CDR1 SGHNT, CDR2 YYREEE (reference sequence). The CDR3 spans 12 residues. CDR3 nucleotides: TGTGCCAGCAGCCAGTATGGACAGGGAAGGGACTTC. As protein: CASSQYGQGRDF. The full variable domain, rest sourced from reference TRBV5-4 and TRBJ2-7, is ETGVTQSPTHLIKTRGQQVTLRCSSQSGHNTVSWYQQALGQGPQFIFQYYREEENGRGNFPPRFSGLQFPNYSSELNVNALELDDSALYLCASSQYGQGRDFGPGTRLTVT.

The rearrangement joins TRBV9 to TRBJ2-2; TRBD2 matches at 9 bases. The CDR3 has 17 amino acids. The V and J ends lost 0 bases and 4 bases, in that order; junction bases with no gene match: 7. Per germline, CDR1 SGDLS and CDR2 YYNGEE. The CDR3 here is CASSVVAGGQTTGELFF. For the CDR3, the DNA is TGTGCCAGCAGCGTAGTTGCGGGGGGGCAGACCACCGGGGAGCTGTTTTTT.

The chain links TRBV28 to TRBJ1-4; D is possibly TRBD1 (6 bases). V dropped 3 bases and J dropped 2 bases, with 10 bases sitting between them. Germline loops: CDR1 MDHEN, CDR2 SYDVKM. CDR3 length equals 15 residues. The CDR3 reads CASSFGGATNEKLFF. The DNA of the CDR3 is TGTGCCAGCAGTTTCGGGGGGGCGACTAATGAAAAACTGTTTTTT.

The chain is built from TRBV7-9 and TRBJ1-1, with TRBD1 matching 7 bases. This CDR3 comprises 17 residues. Germline V gives CDR1 SEHNR, CDR2 FQNEAQ (reference sequence). J gave up 3 bases and V 0 bases, and 10 bases lay outside the gene matches. In nucleotides, the CDR3 is TGTGCCAGCAGCTTAGCTTTGGGACGGGACAGATACACTGAAGCTTTCTTT. The encoded protein is CASSLALGRDRYTEAFF.

This chain links TRBV5-6 with TRBJ1-5, with a weak D call TRBD1 (5 bases). Germline V gives CDR1 SGHDT, CDR2 YYEEEE. Trimming removed 4 bases from V and 5 bases from J, with 16 bases in between. The CDR3 consists of 15 residues. CDR3 DNA: TGTGCCAGCAGCCCCGGGGGGTACGGAGATCAGCCCCAGCATTTT. Encoded protein: CASSPGGYGDQPQHF.

This rearrangement joins TRBV7-6 to TRBJ1-2; D perhaps matches TRBD1 (6 bases). With 4 bases removed from V and 10 bases from J, the gap between germline ends came to 13 bases. Germline values: CDR1 SGHVS, CDR2 FNYEAQ. The CDR3 length is 12 residues. CDR3 sequence: CASSSGTFDYTF. The CDR3 nucleotides read TGTGCCAGCAGCTCCGGGACATTCGACTACACCTTC.